Given below is one T cell receptor (beta chain) in context. Primed by a sample-barcoded 5' primer and a J-beta primer mix, a second PCR proceeded for 7 to 11 cycles. Each sample yielded at least 2.5 million CDR3-containing paired-end reads. Each CDR3 protein is one row after TCRdb ran MiXCR on the 5' RACE reads. This table has fewer than 750,000 distinct CDR3 sequences, roughly 43% appearing once. The data originate from a study of blood T cells in healthy people across ages. The CDR3 spans 16 residues. J gave up 0 bases and V 4 bases, and 9 bases lay outside the gene matches. Sequencing was performed on blood. The V and J genes are TRBV12-3 or TRBV12-4 and TRBJ2-7; the match to TRBD2 covers 7 bases. The sequence derives from a man older than 75 in good health. CDR3 DNA sequence: TGTGCCAGCAGTTCGGCGTCTAGCGGATACTCCTACGAGCAGTACTTC. Encoded protein: CASSSASSGYSYEQYF.